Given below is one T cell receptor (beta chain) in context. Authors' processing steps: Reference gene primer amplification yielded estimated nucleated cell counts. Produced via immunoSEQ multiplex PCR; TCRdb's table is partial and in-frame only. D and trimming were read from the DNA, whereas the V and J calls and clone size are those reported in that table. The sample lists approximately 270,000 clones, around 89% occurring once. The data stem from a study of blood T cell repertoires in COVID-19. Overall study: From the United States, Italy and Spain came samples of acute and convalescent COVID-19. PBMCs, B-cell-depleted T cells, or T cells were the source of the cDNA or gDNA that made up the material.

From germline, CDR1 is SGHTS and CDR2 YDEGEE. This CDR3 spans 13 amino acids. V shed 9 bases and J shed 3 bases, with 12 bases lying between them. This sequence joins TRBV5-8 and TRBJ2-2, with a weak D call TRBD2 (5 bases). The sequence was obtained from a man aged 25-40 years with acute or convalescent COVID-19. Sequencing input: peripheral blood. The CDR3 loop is CAIEGRYTGELFF. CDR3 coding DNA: TGTGCCATCGAGGGCCGTTACACCGGGGAGCTGTTTTTT.